This T cell receptor (beta chain) originates from a study of T cells in Graves' hyperthyroidism and ophthalmopathy. It was RNA transcripts that yielded the amplified TCR beta CDR3 regions. Initially, a first-round RT-PCR of the TCR CDR3 employed the HTBI primer set. Each CDR3 protein gets one entry after TCRdb re-called the multiplex PCR reads with MiXCR. The table records about 510,000 distinct CDR3 sequences, around 15% of them present only once. Germline V lookup: CDR1 MNHEY, CDR2 SVGAGI. V was pared by 4 bases and J by 10 bases, with 8 bases of the junction left unmatched. The CDR3 is 13 amino acids.

This receptor was taken from a woman in her thirties or forties with Graves' hyperthyroidism. Sequenced sample: blood. The chain joins TRBV6-5 to TRBJ1-2; 8 nucleotides match TRBD1. CDR3 DNA: TGTGCCAGCAGTTTTCCGGGACAGGTAGACTACACCTTC. The encoded protein is CASSFPGQVDYTF.